The 32 T cell receptor beta chains below all came from one sample that was sequenced in a study of blood T cell repertoires in COVID-19. TCRdb's table, derived via immunoSEQ multiplex PCR, lists solely in-frame clones and lacks some. This sample carries 95,000 to 150,000 clones, more than 70% of them seen once, and the ten largest clones take 1.5% to 1.7%. Sequenced input: peripheral blood. These receptors came from a human donor in a cohort sampled during active COVID-19.

This sequence joins TRBV24-1 and TRBJ1-1; tentative D call: TRBD1 (5 bases). Germline loops: CDR1 KGHDR, CDR2 SFDVKD. Trimming shortened V by 6 bases and J by 6 bases, and 7 bases separated the two germline ends. The CDR3 sequence is 11 residues long. The CDR3, as DNA: TGTGCCACCAGTTGGGGCCCTGAAGCTTTCTTT. Translating it yields CATSWGPEAFF.

The CDR3 DNA reads TGTGCCTCCTCCACTAGCCATGGTAATGAGCAGTTCTTC. Amino acids: CASSTSHGNEQFF. The chain employs TRBV12-3 or TRBV12-4 and TRBJ2-1; tentatively, D is TRBD2 (6 bases). Trimming shortened V by 11 bases and J by 7 bases, and 18 bases separated the two germline ends. This CDR3 is built from 13 residues.

V and J are TRBV2 and TRBJ1-5; D uncertain. The CDR3 length is 15 residues. V lost 5 bases and J lost 1, with 12 bases in between. The germline CDR1 and CDR2 sequences are SNHLY and FYNNEI. The CDR3 loop reads CASSTHGISNQPQHF. CDR3 coding DNA: TGTGCCAGCAGTACTCACGGTATAAGCAATCAGCCCCAGCATTTT.

Note on this clone: This may be a read error, as it is one base from a much larger clone. This chain joins TRBV5-4 and TRBJ1-3; 11 nucleotides line up with TRBD1. V shed 3 bases, J shed 2 bases, and the junction held 1 base outside the gene matches. Germline assignment: CDR1 SGHNT and CDR2 YYREEE (reference sequence). This CDR3 is 15 amino acids long. The CDR3 loop reads CASSSDRGPGNTIYF. CDR3 bases: TGTGCCAGCAGCTCGGACAGGGGGCCTGGAAACACCATATATTTT.

The J gene is TRBJ1-6, the V gene TRBV6-5, with TRBD1 matching 10 bases. Germline CDR1 and CDR2: MNHEY and SVGAGI. This CDR3 has 15 residues. Trimming took 6 bases from V and 7 from J; bases not matched to a gene: 6. The CDR3 here is CASSTPGQGNSPLHF. DNA for the CDR3: TGTGCCAGCAGCACTCCGGGACAGGGGAATTCACCCCTCCACTTT.

The chain couples TRBV28 to TRBJ1-4; D may be TRBD1 (5 bases). CDR3 length: 12 residues. In germline, CDR1 is MDHEN, CDR2 SYDVKM. Trimming removed 5 bases at V and 14 bases at J, with 15 bases between. CDR3 residues: CASSPRTSVLFF. The CDR3, as DNA: TGTGCCAGCAGTCCCCGGACAAGTGTCCTGTTTTTT.

The chain couples TRBV29-1 to TRBJ2-4; 8 positions agree with TRBD1. The CDR3 is made up of 11 amino acids. V was pared by 4 bases and J by 7 bases, with 0 bases of the junction left unmatched. CDR1 SQVTM and CDR2 ANQGSEA come from the germline V gene. CDR3 region: CSVGQGNIQYF. The CDR3 nucleotides read TGCAGCGTTGGACAGGGGAACATTCAGTACTTC.

In this sample, this clone turned up a few times. The J gene is TRBJ2-7, the V gene TRBV2; tentative D call: TRBD2 (6 bases). The CDR3 has 16 amino acids. Germline CDR1 is SNHLY and CDR2 is FYNNEI. V lost 1 base and J 0 bases, leaving 13 bases between the germline ends. The CDR3 DNA reads TGTGCCAGCAGTGAAGTACTAGCAGGACACTCCTACGAGCAGTACTTC. Its protein product is CASSEVLAGHSYEQYF. Drawing the rest from reference TRBV2 and TRBJ2-7, the complete variable domain is EPEVTQTPSHQVTQMGQEVILRCVPISNHLYFYWYRQILGQKVEFLVSFYNNEISEKSEIFDDQFSVERPDGSNFTLKIRSTKLEDSAMYFCASSEVLAGHSYEQYFGPGTRLTVT.

The chain couples TRBV5-6 to TRBJ1-3; D call uncertain. In germline, CDR1 is SGHDT, CDR2 YYEEEE. There are 15 residues in the CDR3. The ends were cut back, 3 bases at V and 6 bases at J, with 16 bases in the middle. The CDR3 loop is CASSSPQVRENTIYF. CDR3 nucleotides: TGTGCCAGCAGCTCCCCCCAGGTGCGGGAAAACACCATATATTTT.

DNA of the CDR3: TGTGCCAGCAGCCAGGGGAGCACTGAAGCTTTCTTT. Translating it yields CASSQGSTEAFF. The chain uses TRBV3-1 (or the pseudogene TRBV3-2) and TRBJ1-1; D remains ambiguous. The CDR3 consists of 12 residues. Germline lookup yields CDR1 LGHDT and CDR2 YNNKEL (reference sequence). V lost 3 bases and J 4 bases, leaving 6 bases between the germline ends.

V gene TRBV6-5 combines with J gene TRBJ2-6; no clear D gene. Trimming stripped 7 bases from V and 2 bases from J, with 3 bases between. This CDR3 comprises 12 residues. Germline V lookup: CDR1 MNHEY, CDR2 SVGAGI. In DNA, the CDR3 is TGTGCCAGCACCACTGGGGCCAACGTCCTGACTTTC. Encoded protein: CASTTGANVLTF.

The V and J genes are TRBV27 and TRBJ2-3, with a weak D call TRBD2 (5 bases). Looked up from germline, CDR1 is MNHEY and CDR2 is SMNVEV (reference sequence). The CDR3 covers 14 residues. Deletions cut 9 bases from V and 1 base from J, with 14 bases between. CDR3 in amino acids: CASRVLGGTDTQYF. The CDR3 nucleotides are TGTGCCAGTCGAGTTCTGGGAGGCACAGATACGCAGTATTTT.

The chain uses TRBV5-4 and TRBJ2-5; perhaps TRBD2 as D (6 bases). The CDR3 is 13 residues long. CDR1 is SGHNT and CDR2 is YYREEE in the germline V gene (reference sequence). V was clipped by 3 bases and J by 3 bases, with 9 bases between them. The CDR3 region has the DNA TGTGCCAGCAGCTATCGCGGGGAAGAGACCCAGTACTTC. This codes for CASSYRGEETQYF.

The chain uses TRBV28 and TRBJ1-1; 8 bases match TRBD1. Germline assignment: CDR1 MDHEN and CDR2 SYDVKM. CDR3 length: 14 amino acids. Trimming took 6 bases from V and 9 from J; bases not matched to a gene: 12. The CDR3 nucleotides read TGTGCCAGCAGCGAGACTCGGCAGGGGGCCAAAGCTTTCTTT. The encoded protein is CASSETRQGAKAFF.

This chain uses TRBV6-4 with TRBJ2-1; TRBD2 aligns across 10 bases. Germline V gene data show CDR1 as MRHNA and CDR2 as SNTAGT. V was clipped by 6 bases and J by 2 bases; unmatched bases: 4. The CDR3 is made up of 15 amino acids. The CDR3 DNA sequence: TGTGCCAGCAGCATTACTAGCGGGGCCTACAATGAGCAGTTCTTC. Residues: CASSITSGAYNEQFF.

This clone is a singleton in its sample. The V and J genes are TRBV28 and TRBJ2-7, with 7 bases aligning to TRBD2. The CDR3 covers 15 residues. J gave up 3 bases and V 5 bases, and 10 bases lay outside the gene matches. The germline gives CDR1 MDHEN, CDR2 SYDVKM. CDR3 loop: CASSRLAGVFYEQYF. The CDR3 nucleotides are TGTGCCAGCAGTCGTCTGGCGGGAGTCTTCTACGAGCAGTACTTC. The variable domain in full, completed from reference TRBV28 and TRBJ2-7, reads DVKVTQSSRYLVKRTGEKVFLECVQDMDHENMFWYRQDPGLGLRLIYFSYDVKMKEKGDIPEGYSVSREKKERFSLILESASTNQTSMYLCASSRLAGVFYEQYFGPGTRLTVT.

This CDR3 is CASSGGGTDTQYF. As DNA, the CDR3 is TGTGCCAGCAGCGGGGGGGGGACAGATACGCAGTATTTT. This rearrangement joins TRBV5-4 to TRBJ2-3; 7 bases align to TRBD2. This CDR3 comprises 13 residues. Germline loops: CDR1 SGHNT, CDR2 YYREEE (reference sequence). The junction had 2 bases not matched to a gene; V was cut back by 4 bases and J by 3 bases.

This clone was seen only once. This sequence joins TRBV18 and TRBJ2-3, with D unresolved. This CDR3 spans 12 amino acids. The V end was cut by 2 bases, the J end by 4 bases, with 4 bases between. Germline assignment: CDR1 KGHSH and CDR2 LQKENI. CDR3 sequence reads: CASSPVADTQYF. The CDR3, as DNA: TGTGCCAGCTCACCAGTCGCAGATACGCAGTATTTT.

CDR3 amino acids: CASSYRDSWANTEAFF. CDR3 coding DNA: TGTGCCAGCAGTTACCGGGACAGCTGGGCGAACACTGAAGCTTTCTTT. The chain recombines TRBV2 with TRBJ1-1, with 7 bases aligning to TRBD1. From germline, CDR1 is SNHLY and CDR2 FYNNEI. V lost 5 bases, J lost 1 base, and 10 bases stayed unmatched. CDR3 size: 16 residues.

The chain is built from TRBV7-8 and TRBJ2-5; 9 nucleotides match TRBD1. CDR1 and CDR2 (germline): SGHVS, FQNEAQ. CDR3 length equals 15 residues. V shed 5 bases and J 1 base; nucleotides not matched to a gene: 5. CDR3 bases: TGTGCCAGCAGCGAATACAGGGGGCCCCAAGAGACCCAGTACTTC. Translated, it gives CASSEYRGPQETQYF.

The genes are TRBV10-3 and TRBJ2-7; D possibly corresponds to TRBD1 (6 bases). Trimming removed 2 bases from V and 0 bases from J, with 17 bases in between. This CDR3 spans 17 amino acids. The germline V gene encodes CDR1 ENHRY and CDR2 SYGVKD. CDR3 loop: CAISEPSGQRSSYEQYF. The CDR3, as DNA: TGTGCCATCAGTGAGCCCTCCGGACAGAGAAGCTCCTACGAGCAGTACTTC.

The CDR3 here is CASKGDEQYF. Written as DNA, the CDR3 is TGTGCCAGCAAGGGGGACGAGCAGTACTTC. The chain links TRBV2 to TRBJ2-7, with D possibly being TRBD1 (6 bases). The germline gives CDR1 SNHLY, CDR2 FYNNEI. V gave up 7 bases and J gave up 5 bases, with 6 bases separating them. The CDR3 length is 10 residues.

The rearrangement links TRBV10-2 to TRBJ2-5; 10 bases line up with TRBD2. Germline CDR1 reads WSHSY; CDR2 reads SAAADI. The CDR3 contains 17 residues. V dropped 4 bases and J dropped 2; count of bases not matched to a gene: 10. The CDR3 nucleotides are TGCGCCAGCAGTGGCGGCCCTTGGACTAGCGGACAAGAGACCCAGTACTTC. This encodes CASSGGPWTSGQETQYF.

In regard to this clone: Other DNA sequences in this sample translate to the same CDR3. This rearrangement joins TRBV18 to TRBJ2-1; D remains unclear. The CDR3 runs to 14 residues. The germline V gene encodes CDR1 KGHSH and CDR2 LQKENI. V was pared by 6 bases and J by 0 bases, with 9 bases between. Here the CDR3 reads CASSLQSSYNEQFF. The CDR3 coding sequence is TGTGCCAGCTCCCTACAGAGCTCCTACAATGAGCAGTTCTTC.

The CDR3 DNA reads TGTGCCAGCAGCCCAAGAGATAGCAATCAGCCCCAGCATTTT. Protein sequence: CASSPRDSNQPQHF. V gene TRBV6-2 or TRBV6-3 combines with J gene TRBJ1-5, with D unresolved. Germline lookup yields CDR1 MNHEY and CDR2 SVGEGT. This CDR3 has 14 amino acids. V lost 6 bases to trimming and J lost 0 bases, with 9 bases between them.

This chain uses TRBV10-1 with TRBJ2-1; 8 nucleotides match TRBD2. The CDR3 is 15 residues long. Germline CDR1 and CDR2: WNHNN and SYGVQD (reference sequence). J gave up 6 bases and V 4 bases, and 8 bases lay outside the gene matches. Here the CDR3 DNA reads TGCGCCAGCAGTGCGAGTTGGGGGACTAGCAATGAGCAGTTCTTC. Translated: CASSASWGTSNEQFF.

The chain recombines TRBV7-9 with TRBJ2-7; the match to TRBD1 covers 8 bases. The CDR3 totals 15 residues. The V gene end was trimmed by 2 bases and the J gene end by 0 bases; junction bases not matched to a gene: 3. CDR1 is SEHNR and CDR2 is FQNEAQ in the germline V gene (reference sequence). The CDR3 region is CASSLKGQDSYEQYF. DNA for the CDR3: TGTGCCAGCAGCTTAAAGGGACAGGACTCCTACGAGCAGTACTTC.

This sequence joins TRBV28 and TRBJ1-1, with D possibly TRBD1 on 5 matching bases. Deletions cut 3 bases from V and 1 base from J, with 9 bases between. Germline V CDR1 and CDR2: MDHEN, SYDVKM. CDR3 length: 14 amino acids. The chain's CDR3 is CASSFRGGNTEAFF. The CDR3 nucleotides are TGTGCCAGCAGTTTTCGCGGGGGGAACACTGAAGCTTTCTTT.

Only one count was recorded for this clone. V and J are TRBV3-1 (or the pseudogene TRBV3-2) and TRBJ2-7, with TRBD2 as a possible D gene (6 bases). The CDR3 consists of 14 residues. From germline, CDR1 is LGHDT and CDR2 YNNKEL (reference sequence). The ends were cut back, 4 bases at V and 5 bases at J, with 15 bases in the middle. CDR3 DNA sequence: TGTGCCAGCAGCCTGATGGGGGGTTCCCACGAGCAGTACTTC. Protein sequence: CASSLMGGSHEQYF.

The rearrangement uses TRBV19 and TRBJ2-2, with D possibly being TRBD2 (6 bases). CDR3 length: 14 amino acids. Trimming took 9 bases from V and 10 from J, leaving 21 bases between them. Germline loops: CDR1 LNHDA, CDR2 SQIVND (reference sequence). The CDR3 DNA is TGTGCCAGCCGGGAGAGACGGGAGAAAGAGGAGCTGTTTTTT. It encodes CASRERREKEELFF.

This chain uses TRBV18 with TRBJ1-4; 8 bases map to TRBD1. The germline V gene encodes CDR1 KGHSH and CDR2 LQKENI. The V gene end was trimmed by 1 base and the J gene end by 0 bases; junction bases not matched to a gene: 4. This CDR3 has 17 residues. CDR3 amino acids: CASSPRQGASTNEKLFF. In DNA form, the CDR3 reads TGTGCCAGCTCACCACGTCAGGGGGCGTCAACTAATGAAAAACTGTTTTTT.

V usage is TRBV7-9 and J usage is TRBJ2-3; 8 nucleotides line up with TRBD2. V was clipped by 7 bases and J by 1 base; unmatched bases: 7. There are 15 residues in the CDR3. Germline V lookup: CDR1 SEHNR, CDR2 FQNEAQ (reference sequence). The CDR3 DNA reads TGTGCCAGCATCCGAGCGGGAGCAGGCACAGATACGCAGTATTTT. It specifies CASIRAGAGTDTQYF.